Below, one TCR beta chain is given with its context. As a fraction of the sample, this clonotype is medium-sized (0.01 to 0.1%). Its cognate antigen has yet to be identified. No qualities accompany the bases; no much larger clone lies one base away. Rearranged TRB sequences spanning V, D and J segments were amplified in a multiplex touch-down PCR with a mixed TRB-A/B primer pool. Illumina adapters and sample indices were attached to the amplicons through two consecutive PCR reactions run with Phusion HS II polymerase. After gel purification with the NucleoSpin Gel and PCR Clean-up kit, the amplicons were checked using Qubit and an Agilent 2100 Bioanalyzer. Sequencing of libraries was carried out on an Illumina MiSeq in 600-cycle, single-indexed, paired-end runs. Regarding the original processing steps: Processing of the TRB sequences was carried out with MiXCR versions 2.12 and 3.0.5. A clone was defined as each unique CDR3 nucleotide sequence, and only productive sequences supported by at least two reads were kept. The repertoire metrics were Shannon diversity, evenness, clonality (calculated as one minus evenness), and diversity profiles parameterized by alpha from 0 to 5. The IGoR algorithm was used to calculate generation probabilities of clones in the paired pre- and post-chemotherapy samples. The raw public reads went through TCRdb reprocessing: fastp at Q25, MiXCR clone calling, in-frame beta chains kept. Every CDR3 protein is listed once, alongside the most common genes and DNA of its rows. These V and J calls originate from TCRdb's pipeline instead of the authors' own analysis. The sample has some 1,900 distinct CDR3 sequences on record, 28% of them singletons. 49% of the sample is held by the ten biggest clonotypes.

The sample comes from a study of T cell repertoires in aging, cancer and after chemotherapy (dated by TCRdb to between 2018 and 2021). Study-wide context: Six donor age groups were covered, ranging from 30 or younger up to 70 or older, and each group contained at least three individuals. In the solid tumor group, the paired samples taken before and after chemotherapy came from brain tumor (glioblastoma) patients given temozolomide-based therapy. The full dataset contained some 8.7 million TCR reads. To look at immunoaging and at how T cells reconstitute after chemotherapy, the study profiled TCR beta repertoires in peripheral blood from both healthy donors and cancer patients. Alongside some 96 healthy donors serving as a reference group, the cohort included roughly 220 cancer patients, of whom more than 85 had hematological cancers and about 130 had solid cancers.

Findings and caveats that apply to the study as a whole: According to the authors, the repertoire data do not permit conclusions about immunological memory after chemotherapy. In healthy donors, the decline in TCR diversity with age was mainly due to loss of richness, whereas in cancer patients loss of evenness also played a role. Compared with age-matched healthy donors, untreated patients with either hematological or solid cancers had significantly lower TCR diversity in the blood along with higher clonality. In both cancer cohorts, the median generation probability rose over the chemotherapy interval, which suggests that the repertoire was reconstituted through rebound thymic output.

Including cysteine and phenylalanine, the CDR3 has 15 amino acids. The DNA shown is the 45-base CDR3, in frame from base 1. The V and J ends are trimmed by 5 bases and 3 bases, leaving 17 bases between them. CDR1 and CDR2 (LNHDA, SQIVND) derive from the germline V gene (reference sequence). TCR beta rearrangements were amplified from genomic DNA extracted from peripheral blood rather than from sorted cells or RNA. This sequence was found in a human donor with a solid tumor. Here the chain combines TRBV19 and TRBJ2-7, with the D segment identity uncertain. The sequenced sample consisted of blood. The DNA sequence is as follows: TGTGCCAGTAGTTCCCTTGCTATCCCCAGCTACGAGCAGTACTTC. It translates to CASSSLAIPSYEQYF.